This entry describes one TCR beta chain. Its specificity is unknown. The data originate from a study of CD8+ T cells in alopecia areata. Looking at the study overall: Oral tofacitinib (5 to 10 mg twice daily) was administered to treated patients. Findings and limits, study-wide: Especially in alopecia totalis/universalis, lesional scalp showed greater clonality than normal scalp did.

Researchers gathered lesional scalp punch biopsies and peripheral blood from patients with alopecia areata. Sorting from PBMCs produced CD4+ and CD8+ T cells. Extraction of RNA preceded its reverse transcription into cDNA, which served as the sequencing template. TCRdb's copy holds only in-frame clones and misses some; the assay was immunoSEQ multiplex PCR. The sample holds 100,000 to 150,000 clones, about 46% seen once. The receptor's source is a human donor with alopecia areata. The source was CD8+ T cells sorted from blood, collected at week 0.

CDR3 region: CASSLTGYEQYF. CDR3 nucleotides: TGTGCCAGCAGCTTGACAGGGTACGAGCAGTACTTC. The chain recombines TRBV7-4 with TRBJ2-7, with 7 bases fitting TRBD1. The V gene's germline CDR1 is SGHVT and CDR2 SQSDAQ. The ends lost 3 bases at V and 4 bases at J; junction bases unmatched: 0. The CDR3 sequence is 12 residues long. Combining the CDR3 with reference TRBV7-4 and TRBJ2-7 gives the whole variable domain GAGVSQSPRYKVAKRGRDVALRCDSISGHVTLYWYRQTLGQGSEVLTYSQSDAQRDKSGRPSGRFSAERPERSVSTLKIQRTEQGDSAVYLCASSLTGYEQYFGPGTRLTVT.